Listed below are T cell receptor beta chains from one sample, sequenced in a study of T-cell memory formation after mild COVID-19. Via MiXCR, TCRdb re-called the 5' RACE reads, giving one row per CDR3 protein. Of approximately 180,000 distinct CDR3 sequences listed, around 15% are singletons. The sequenced sample was PBMCs or a T cell subset sorted from them (not recorded which). The receptors were sampled from an adult woman who had mild COVID-19 (a few samples of this study predate the infection). Cell type and time point are not known. Both conserved end residues are part of each CDR3. The D gene is left open where the match is weak. The size entry is marked missing in some rows and otherwise reads once, few, many or a size class.

v_gene,abundance,d_gene,j_gene,CDR3nt,CDR3aa
TRBV5-1,.,.,TRBJ2-1,TGCGCCAGCAGCTCCCGGGGGTGGCAGTTCTTC,CASSSRGWQFF
TRBV6-2/TRBV6-3,.,TRBD1,TRBJ1-2,TGTGCCAGCATGGACAGGGGCTATGGCTACACCTTC,CASMDRGYGYTF
TRBV7-2,.,.,TRBJ1-1,TGTGCCAGCAGCGAACAGGGTAGTGACACTGAAGCTTTCTTT,CASSEQGSDTEAFF
TRBV6-2/TRBV6-3,few,.,TRBJ2-2,TGTGCCAGCAGTTACTCGAATTTCAGGGCCGGGGAGCTGTTTTTT,CASSYSNFRAGELFF
TRBV7-2,.,.,TRBJ1-1,TGTGCCAGCAGCTTAAAGGGTACGCTTAGGGGCACTGAAGCTTTCTTT,CASSLKGTLRGTEAFF
TRBV12-3/TRBV12-4,many,.,TRBJ2-2,TGTGCCAGCAGTTTATCAGTCGGGGAGCTGTTTTTT,CASSLSVGELFF
TRBV4-1,.,TRBD2,TRBJ2-3,TGCGCCAGCAGCCAAGGGCTGAAGCGGGGGGGCAAAGATACGCAGTATTTT,CASSQGLKRGGKDTQYF
TRBV5-4,.,.,TRBJ2-5,TGTGCCAGCAGCTTGGGGGGGCTACAAGAGACCCAGTACTTC,CASSLGGLQETQYF
TRBV7-8,few,TRBD1,TRBJ1-2,TGTGCCAGCAGCACGGGACAGGGGGCCGATGGCTACACCTTC,CASSTGQGADGYTF
TRBV7-2,few,.,TRBJ2-3,TGTGCCAGCAGCTTAGACTCGCGCAGTCTTGGAGATACGCAGTATTTT,CASSLDSRSLGDTQYF
TRBV4-1,few,.,TRBJ1-1,TGCGCCAGCAGCCAAGAATGGGGGGCTGGCACTGAAGCTTTCTTT,CASSQEWGAGTEAFF
TRBV27,.,.,TRBJ1-2,TGTGCCAGCAGTTTAAATAGTGGGGTTGTTAACTATGGCTACACCTTC,CASSLNSGVVNYGYTF
TRBV12-3/TRBV12-4,.,.,TRBJ1-1,TGTGCCAGCAGCCCGGCCAACCTCATGAACACTGAAGCTTTCTTT,CASSPANLMNTEAFF
TRBV18,.,TRBD1,TRBJ2-5,TGTGCCAGCTCACCCGGGACAGGGGCTCAAGAGACCCAGTACTTC,CASSPGTGAQETQYF
TRBV12-3/TRBV12-4,.,.,TRBJ1-1,TGTGCCAGCAGTTTCAGGCCTAACCTTGAAGCTTTCTTT,CASSFRPNLEAFF
TRBV3-1,few,TRBD1,TRBJ2-1,TGTGCCAGCAGGCTACAGGGGGCATCCTACAATGAGCAGTTCTTC,CASRLQGASYNEQFF
TRBV27,few,TRBD2,TRBJ2-7,TGTGCCAGCAGTTTAGGGGGACTAGCGGGGGGCCGCCCCTACGAGCAGTACTTC,CASSLGGLAGGRPYEQYF
TRBV27,.,.,TRBJ1-2,TGTGCCAGCAGTTTGGAGTCCCAGGGAGGGTATGGCTACACCTTC,CASSLESQGGYGYTF
TRBV20-1,.,.,TRBJ2-5,TGCAGTGCGAACCGCCAGAGGTGGGGAGAGACCCAGTACTTC,CSANRQRWGETQYF
TRBV20-1,few,.,TRBJ1-3,TGCAGTGCCGCACAGCGCTCTGGAAACACCATATATTTT,CSAAQRSGNTIYF
TRBV4-2,few,.,TRBJ2-1,TGTGCCAGCAGCCCCACCCCGCAATTTGAGCAGTTCTTC,CASSPTPQFEQFF
TRBV7-3,few,TRBD2,TRBJ2-5,TGTGCCAGCAGCCCAACGACTAGCGGGGGGACCCAGTACTTC,CASSPTTSGGTQYF
TRBV9,.,TRBD1,TRBJ1-5,TGTGCCAGCAGCATCTGGACAGGATGGAGCAATCAGCCCCAGCATTTT,CASSIWTGWSNQPQHF